One sample yielded the 6 T cell receptor beta chains listed below, sequenced in a study of cytomegalovirus exposure and HLA in healthy donors. The PCR used 60 Vbeta and 13 Jbeta primers. Method: immunoSEQ multiplex PCR; TCRdb's copy keeps in-frame clones and lacks some. Here the sample spans 150,000 to 200,000 clones, about four fifths being singletons. The sequenced sample was PBMCs. The source of these receptors is a woman aged 18-29 years in good health and CMV-seronegative.

The chain employs TRBV7-7 and TRBJ2-2, with TRBD1 matching 7 bases. The ends lost 5 bases at V and 0 bases at J; junction bases unmatched: 3. Germline assignment: CDR1 SSHAT and CDR2 FNYEAQ (reference sequence). The CDR3 has 15 amino acids. In DNA, the CDR3 is TGTGCCAGCAGCCAAGGGACAGCGAACACCGGGGAGCTGTTTTTT. Translated: CASSQGTANTGELFF.

Here the CDR3 reads CASSEGLAGEYEQYF. In nucleotides, the CDR3 is TGTGCCAGCAGCGAGGGACTAGCGGGAGAGTACGAGCAGTACTTC. The chain uses TRBV9 and TRBJ2-7; 14 nucleotides match TRBD2. V lost 3 bases and J lost 4; bases outside the gene matches: 3. This CDR3 has 15 amino acids. CDR1 is SGDLS and CDR2 is YYNGEE in the germline V gene.

V and J are TRBV7-2 and TRBJ1-5, with D possibly TRBD1 on 5 matching bases. Germline CDR1 reads SGHTA; CDR2 reads FQGNSA. There are 14 residues in the CDR3. V was trimmed by 2 bases and J by 3 bases, leaving 8 bases between them. The CDR3 bases are TGTGCCAGCAGCTTACAGGGTGACAATCAGCCCCAGCATTTT. Its protein product is CASSLQGDNQPQHF.

The rearrangement joins TRBV10-3 to TRBJ2-1, with 14 bases lining up with TRBD2. This CDR3 spans 18 amino acids. Germline lookup yields CDR1 ENHRY and CDR2 SYGVKD. The V and J ends lost 5 bases and 3 bases, in that order; junction bases with no gene match: 9. Here the CDR3 reads CAISHAGTSGGVYNEQFF. In DNA form, the CDR3 reads TGTGCCATCAGTCATGCCGGGACTAGCGGGGGAGTCTACAATGAGCAGTTCTTC.

The chain joins TRBV19 to TRBJ2-4; 8 nucleotides line up with TRBD1. The V segment lost 5 bases and the J segment 1 base; nucleotides outside the gene matches: 4. Germline CDR1 LNHDA, CDR2 SQIVND (reference sequence). The CDR3 has 15 amino acids. This CDR3 is CASSPRQGAKNIQYF. CDR3 bases: TGTGCCAGTAGTCCCCGACAGGGGGCCAAAAACATTCAGTACTTC.

This chain connects TRBV7-6 to TRBJ1-2; 9 nucleotides align to TRBD1. After removal of 5 bases from V and 8 bases from J, the junction contained 15 bases not matched to a gene. Germline CDR1 SGHVS, CDR2 FNYEAQ. The CDR3 consists of 16 residues. In DNA, the CDR3 is TGTGCCAGCAGCCCAACCCAGTATGGGACAGGGAACGGCTACACCTTC. Amino acid sequence: CASSPTQYGTGNGYTF. The whole variable domain, filled in from reference TRBV7-6 and TRBJ1-2, reads GAGVSQSPRYKVTKRGQDVALRCDPISGHVSLYWYRQALGQGPEFLTYFNYEAQQDKSGLPNDRFSAERPEGSISTLTIQRTEQRDSAMYRCASSPTQYGTGNGYTFGSGTRLTVV.